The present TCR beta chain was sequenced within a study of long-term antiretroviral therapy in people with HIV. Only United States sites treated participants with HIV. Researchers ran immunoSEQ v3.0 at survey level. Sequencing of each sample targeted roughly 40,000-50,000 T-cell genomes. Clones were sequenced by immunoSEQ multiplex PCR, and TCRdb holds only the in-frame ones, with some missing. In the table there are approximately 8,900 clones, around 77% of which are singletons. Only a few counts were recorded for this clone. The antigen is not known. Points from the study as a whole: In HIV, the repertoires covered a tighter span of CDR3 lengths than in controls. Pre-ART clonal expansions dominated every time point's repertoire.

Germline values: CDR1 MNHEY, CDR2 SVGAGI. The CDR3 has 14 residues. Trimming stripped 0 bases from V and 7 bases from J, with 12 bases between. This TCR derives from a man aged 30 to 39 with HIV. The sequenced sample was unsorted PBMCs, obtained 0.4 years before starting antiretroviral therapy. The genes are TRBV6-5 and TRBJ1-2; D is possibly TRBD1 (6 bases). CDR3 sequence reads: CASSYSQGIGGYTF. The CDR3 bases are TGTGCCAGCAGTTACTCACAGGGAATCGGTGGCTACACCTTC.